Here is one T cell receptor beta chain with its context. The data derive from a study of cytomegalovirus exposure and HLA in healthy donors. There are 14 residues in the CDR3. V was pared by 0 bases and J by 2 bases, with 8 bases between. Looked up from germline, CDR1 is MNHEY and CDR2 is SMNVEV (reference sequence). PCR was performed using 60 Vbeta and 13 Jbeta primers. Measured with immunoSEQ multiplex PCR; TCRdb has only the in-frame clones, and not every one. Of tens of thousands of clones in the sample, approximately 80% were seen once. What was sequenced was PBMCs. This TCR was sampled from a woman between 18 and 29 years old in good health and CMV-seropositive. V and J are TRBV27 and TRBJ2-7; no clear D. This CDR3 is CASSLSGQTYEQYF. Written as DNA, the CDR3 is TGTGCCAGCAGTTTATCTGGCCAGACCTACGAGCAGTACTTC.